This TCR beta chain was identified in a study of identical twins. Broader study findings: The models systematically underestimated how much out-of-frame TCR alpha was shared in monozygotic twins.

Every sampled donor was Caucasian and healthy. V was shortened by 3 bases and J by 1 base, with 9 bases between the two germline ends. The CDR3 length is 14 residues. Template switching added a universal primer site; cDNA carried unique molecular identifiers. TCRdb reanalysed the 5' RACE reads using MiXCR and keeps one entry per CDR3 protein. The table lists about 470,000 distinct CDR3 sequences, 20% to 25% of them singletons. Notes on this clonotype: Its antigen is still unknown.

These records were also assigned to another study, of T cells expressing NK-cell markers. Turning to that study: There were seven HCMV-seropositive donors and one seronegative donor among the eight sequenced.

This receptor was identified in a woman under 30 in good health. The material sequenced was CD4+ T cells sorted from blood. The chain recombines TRBV12-3 or TRBV12-4 with TRBJ1-1; tentative D call: TRBD1 (5 bases). The CDR3 loop reads CASSFFGANTEAFF. CDR3 in DNA: TGTGCCAGCAGTTTTTTCGGGGCGAACACTGAAGCTTTCTTT.